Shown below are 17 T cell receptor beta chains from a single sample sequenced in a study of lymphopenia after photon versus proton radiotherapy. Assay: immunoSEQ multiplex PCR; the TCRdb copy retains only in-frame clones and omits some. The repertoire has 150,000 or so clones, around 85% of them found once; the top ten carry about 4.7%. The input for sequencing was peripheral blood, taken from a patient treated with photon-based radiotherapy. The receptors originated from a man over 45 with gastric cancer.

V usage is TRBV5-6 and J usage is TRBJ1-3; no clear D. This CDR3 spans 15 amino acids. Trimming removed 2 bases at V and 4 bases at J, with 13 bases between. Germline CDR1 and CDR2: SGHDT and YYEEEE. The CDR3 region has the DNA TGTGCCAGCAGCTTTACACGGGATAAGGGAAACACCATATATTTT. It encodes CASSFTRDKGNTIYF.

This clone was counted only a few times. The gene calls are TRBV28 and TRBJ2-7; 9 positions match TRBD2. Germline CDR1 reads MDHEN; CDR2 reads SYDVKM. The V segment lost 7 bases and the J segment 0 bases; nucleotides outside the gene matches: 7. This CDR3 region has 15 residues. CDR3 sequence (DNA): TGTGCCAGCACCGGACTAGCGAATCCCTCCTACGAGCAGTACTTC. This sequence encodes CASTGLANPSYEQYF.

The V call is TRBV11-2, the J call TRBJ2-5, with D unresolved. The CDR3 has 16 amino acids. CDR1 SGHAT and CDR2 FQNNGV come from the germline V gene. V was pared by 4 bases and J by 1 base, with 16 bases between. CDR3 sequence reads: CASSSFPAQIQETQYF. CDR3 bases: TGTGCCAGCAGCTCCTTCCCCGCGCAAATCCAAGAGACCCAGTACTTC.

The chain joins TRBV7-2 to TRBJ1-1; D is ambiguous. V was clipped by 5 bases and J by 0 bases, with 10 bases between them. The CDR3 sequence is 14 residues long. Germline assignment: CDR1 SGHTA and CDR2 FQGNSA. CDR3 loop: CASSAGSLNTEAFF. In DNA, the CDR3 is TGTGCCAGCAGCGCGGGATCTCTGAACACTGAAGCTTTCTTT.

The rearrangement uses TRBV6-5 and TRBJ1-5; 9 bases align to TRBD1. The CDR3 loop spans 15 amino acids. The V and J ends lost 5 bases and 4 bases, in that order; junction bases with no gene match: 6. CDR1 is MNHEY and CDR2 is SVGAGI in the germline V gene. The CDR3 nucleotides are TGTGCCAGCAGTCAGACAGGGGGATGGAATCAGCCCCAGCATTTT. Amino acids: CASSQTGGWNQPQHF.

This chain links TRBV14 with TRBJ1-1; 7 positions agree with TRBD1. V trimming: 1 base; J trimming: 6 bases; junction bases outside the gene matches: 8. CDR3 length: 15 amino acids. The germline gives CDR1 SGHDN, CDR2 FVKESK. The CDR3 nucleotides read TGTGCCAGCAGCCAAGGACAGGGAGGAAACCCTGAAGCTTTCTTT. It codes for CASSQGQGGNPEAFF.

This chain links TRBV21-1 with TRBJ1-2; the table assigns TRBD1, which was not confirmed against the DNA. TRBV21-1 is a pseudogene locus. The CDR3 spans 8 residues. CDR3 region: CASTHYTF. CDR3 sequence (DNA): TGTGCCAGCACCCACTACACCTTC.

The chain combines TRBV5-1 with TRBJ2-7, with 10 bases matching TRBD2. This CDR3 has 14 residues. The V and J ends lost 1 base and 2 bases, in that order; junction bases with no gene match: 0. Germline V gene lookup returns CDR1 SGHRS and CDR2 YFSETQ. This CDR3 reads CASSLTSGTYEQYF. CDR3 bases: TGCGCCAGCAGCTTGACTAGCGGGACCTACGAGCAGTACTTC. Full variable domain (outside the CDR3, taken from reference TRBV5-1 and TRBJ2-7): KAGVTQTPRYLIKTRGQQVTLSCSPISGHRSVSWYQQTPGQGLQFLFEYFSETQRNKGNFPGRFSGRQFSNSRSEMNVSTLELGDSALYLCASSLTSGTYEQYFGPGTRLTVT.

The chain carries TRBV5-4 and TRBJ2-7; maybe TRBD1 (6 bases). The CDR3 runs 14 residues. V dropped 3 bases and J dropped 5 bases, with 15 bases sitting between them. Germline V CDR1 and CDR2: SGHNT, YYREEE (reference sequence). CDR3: CASSSQGQPHEQYF. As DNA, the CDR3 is TGTGCCAGCAGCTCTCAAGGACAGCCCCACGAGCAGTACTTC.

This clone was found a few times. CDR3 in DNA: TGTGCCAGCAGTGAGCGCCCTATGAGCTCCTACAATGAGCAGTTCTTC. Amino acid sequence: CASSERPMSSYNEQFF. The chain combines TRBV6-1 with TRBJ2-1; D unresolved. Trimming pared 3 bases from V and 0 bases from J, leaving 12 bases between. The CDR3 sequence is 16 residues long. Germline V gene lookup returns CDR1 MNHNS and CDR2 SASEGT.

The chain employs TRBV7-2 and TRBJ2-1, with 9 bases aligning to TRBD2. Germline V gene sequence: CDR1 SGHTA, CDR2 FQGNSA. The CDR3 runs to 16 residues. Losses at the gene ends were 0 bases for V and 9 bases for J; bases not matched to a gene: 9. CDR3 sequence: CASSLAVAGGPSEQFF. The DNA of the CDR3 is TGTGCCAGCAGCTTAGCCGTGGCGGGAGGGCCAAGTGAGCAGTTCTTC.

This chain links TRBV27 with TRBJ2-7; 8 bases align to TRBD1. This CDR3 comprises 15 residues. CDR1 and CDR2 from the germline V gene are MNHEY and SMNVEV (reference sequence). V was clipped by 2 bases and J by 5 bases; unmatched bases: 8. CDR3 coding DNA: TGTGCCAGCAGTTTAATCCAGGGGGCCCCTAACGAGCAGTACTTC. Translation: CASSLIQGAPNEQYF.

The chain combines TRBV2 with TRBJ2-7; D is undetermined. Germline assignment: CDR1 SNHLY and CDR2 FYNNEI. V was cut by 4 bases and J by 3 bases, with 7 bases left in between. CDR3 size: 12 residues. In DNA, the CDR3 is TGTGCCAGCAGTGTCTTTAACTACGAGCAGTACTTC. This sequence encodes CASSVFNYEQYF.

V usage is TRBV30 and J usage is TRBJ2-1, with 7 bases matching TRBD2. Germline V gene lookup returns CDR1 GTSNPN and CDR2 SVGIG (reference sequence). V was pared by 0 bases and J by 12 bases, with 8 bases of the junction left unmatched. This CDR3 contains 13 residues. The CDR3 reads CAWSVSRPGGQFF. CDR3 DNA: TGTGCCTGGAGTGTTAGCCGGCCGGGGGGGCAGTTCTTC.

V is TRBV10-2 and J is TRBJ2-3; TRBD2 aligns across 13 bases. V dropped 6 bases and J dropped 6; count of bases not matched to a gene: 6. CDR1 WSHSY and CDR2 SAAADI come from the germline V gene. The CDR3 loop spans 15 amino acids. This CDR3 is CASSLQLAGGDTQYF. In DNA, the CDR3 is TGCGCCAGCAGCCTTCAACTAGCGGGAGGGGATACGCAGTATTTT.

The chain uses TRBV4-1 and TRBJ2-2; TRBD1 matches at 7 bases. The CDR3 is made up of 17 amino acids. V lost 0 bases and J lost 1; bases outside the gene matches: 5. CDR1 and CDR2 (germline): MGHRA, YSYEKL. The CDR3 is CASSQDSRQGNTGELFF. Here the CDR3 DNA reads TGCGCCAGCAGCCAAGATAGTAGACAGGGGAACACCGGGGAGCTGTTTTTT.

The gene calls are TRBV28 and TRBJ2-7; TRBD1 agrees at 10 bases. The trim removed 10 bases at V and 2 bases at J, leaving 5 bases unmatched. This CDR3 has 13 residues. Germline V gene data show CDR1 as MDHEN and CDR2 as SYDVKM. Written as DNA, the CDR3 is TGTGCCACCTGGACAGGGGGTACCTACGAGCAGTACTTC. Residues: CATWTGGTYEQYF.